The present entry profiles one T cell receptor beta chain with its context. Its antigen is not identified. PCR was performed using 60 Vbeta and 13 Jbeta primers. Authors' data handling: In a later analysis, the count reached 74 million or so unique TCR beta chains, with 10 million to 11 million shared. The data were produced by immunoSEQ multiplex PCR, yet TCRdb's version contains in-frame clones alone and is incomplete. V and J calls and clone size come straight from that table; D and trimming were deduced from the DNA. The profile shows 150,000 to 200,000 clones, roughly 77% of them singletons. Per the germline V gene, CDR1 is SGHDN and CDR2 is FVKESK. The CDR3 is 18 residues long. With 2 bases clipped from V and 2 bases from J, the junction kept 8 bases outside the gene matches. This record belongs to a study of cytomegalovirus exposure and HLA in healthy donors. Study-level results: Most TCR sequences showed up rarely, but some public TCRs showed up in many donors. Sequencing likely generated an artifact that appeared as a cluster of highly shared sequence variants.

Sample: PBMCs. The receptor's source is a woman between 18 and 29 years old in good health and CMV-seronegative. The chain employs TRBV14 and TRBJ2-1; TRBD1 agrees at 11 bases. The DNA for the CDR3 is TGTGCCAGCAGCCAACGAAGAGGACAGGGGGCACCCTACAATGAGCAGTTCTTC. It specifies CASSQRRGQGAPYNEQFF. Looking up the rest from reference TRBV14 and TRBJ2-1 gives the full variable domain: EAGVTQFPSHSVIEKGQTVTLRCDPISGHDNLYWYRRVMGKEIKFLLHFVKESKQDESGMPNNRFLAERTGGTYSTLKVQPAELEDSGVYFCASSQRRGQGAPYNEQFFGPGTRLTVL.